A single sample is the source of the 16 T cell receptor beta chains below, sequenced in a study of tumor and adjacent non-tumor tissue in lung cancer. RNA was extracted from bulk tissue without any cell sorting. The library came from three nested PCR rounds adapted from ARM-PCR protocols. TCRdb re-analysed the multiplex PCR reads in MiXCR, keeping a single row per CDR3 protein. The table lists about 200,000 distinct CDR3 sequences, around 70% of them singletons. Material for sequencing was lung tumor tissue. The receptors were sampled from a man aged 55 to 70 with non-small cell lung cancer.

The table lists this clonotype with a count of one. An end of the junction does not agree with germline; a read error may underlie this. V is TRBV4-3 and J is TRBJ2-2; D may correspond to TRBD1 or TRBD2 (6 bases each). Germline CDR1 reads LGHNA; CDR2 reads YSLEER. This CDR3 has 16 amino acids. The CDR3: CASSQEPGAWTGKLFF. CDR3 coding DNA: TGCGCCAGCAGCCAAGAACCGGGGGCATGGACCGGGAAGCTGTTTTTT.

As for this clonotype: A read error is likely, as this CDR3 ends without the conserved phenylalanine or tryptophan. V gene TRBV12-3 or TRBV12-4 combines with J gene TRBJ2-7; 8 bases map to TRBD1. The length of the CDR3 is 15 residues. The V and J ends lost 6 bases and 3 bases, in that order; junction bases with no gene match: 10. CDR3 amino acids: CASSAPGQGNYEQYL. The CDR3 coding sequence is TGTGCCAGCAGCGCGCCTGGACAGGGAAACTACGAGCAGTACTTA.

Remarks on this clonotype: This may arise from a read error, as a much more abundant clone is one base away. The CDR3 ends on some other residue instead of the conserved phenylalanine or tryptophan, so this is likely a read error. The chain is built from TRBV12-3 or TRBV12-4 and TRBJ2-2, with 8 nucleotides matching TRBD2. J lost 4 bases, V lost 6 bases, and 7 bases had no gene match. This CDR3 spans 15 amino acids. The CDR3 is CASSRLSGATGELFI. DNA of the CDR3: TGTGCCAGCAGCCGACTTAGCGGGGCCACCGGGGAGCTGTTTATT.

This clonotype occurred once. The conserved final phenylalanine or tryptophan is absent from the CDR3, which likely points to a read error. This chain connects TRBV11-3 to TRBJ1-1; no firm D call. Germline CDR1 reads SGHNT; CDR2 reads YENEEA. CDR3 length: 13 amino acids. This chain's CDR3 is CASSSIPSTKAFL. The CDR3 DNA reads TGTGCCAGCAGCTCAATCCCGTCCACTAAAGCTTTCCTT.

To note about this clonotype: Germline and junction disagree at one end, which may indicate a read error. The chain joins TRBV5-4 to TRBJ2-1, with 7 bases fitting TRBD2. Germline CDR1 is SGHNT and CDR2 is YYREEE (reference sequence). This CDR3 comprises 15 residues. The CDR3 coding sequence is TGTGCCAACAGCTTGGGATGTCAGGGAGGGAATGAGCAGTTCTTC. Protein: CANSLGCQGGNEQFF.

Comment on this clonotype: A much larger clone differs from this one at a single base, so this may be a read error. The V and J genes are TRBV10-1 and TRBJ2-1; perhaps D is TRBD1 or TRBD2 (5 bases each). The germline CDR1 and CDR2 sequences are WNHNN and SYGVQD (reference sequence). CDR3 length: 14 residues. This chain's CDR3 is CARSESGGVTEQFF. The DNA for the CDR3 is TGCGCCAGAAGTGAGTCTGGGGGAGTGACTGAGCAGTTCTTC.

The chain links TRBV11-3 to TRBJ2-1; TRBD2 aligns across 8 bases. Trimming took 9 bases from V and 6 from J; bases not matched to a gene: 10. The CDR3 is made up of 14 amino acids. Per the germline V gene, CDR1 is SGHNT and CDR2 is YENEEA. CDR3 sequence: CASSMSGSTNEQFF. As DNA, the CDR3 is TGTGCCAGTAGCATGAGCGGGAGTACCAATGAGCAGTTCTTC.

This clonotype has at least ten counts. This chain uses TRBV6-6 with TRBJ2-1, with 8 bases matching TRBD2. Looked up from germline, CDR1 is MNHNY and CDR2 is SVGAGI (reference sequence). Trimming took 8 bases from V and 7 from J; bases not matched to a gene: 10. The CDR3 spans 14 residues. For the CDR3, the DNA is TGTGCCAGCGGATCCGGGACTAGGGGTAATGAGCAGTTCTTC. Amino acids: CASGSGTRGNEQFF.

The chain recombines TRBV12-3 or TRBV12-4 with TRBJ2-2; the D is unclear. The CDR3 sequence is 15 residues long. V dropped 5 bases and J dropped 6 bases, with 16 bases sitting between them. For the CDR3, the DNA is TGTGCCAGCAGTAGTAGCTGGAGAAAATCCGGGGAGCTGTTTTTT. This gives the protein CASSSSWRKSGELFF.

V and J are TRBV12-3 or TRBV12-4 and TRBJ2-5; D may be TRBD1 or TRBD2 (5 bases each). This CDR3 is built from 15 residues. V lost 3 bases and J 4 bases, leaving 15 bases between the germline ends. CDR3 coding DNA: TGTGCCAGCAGTTTCATGCAGGGTGCGGGAGAGACCCAGTACTTC. Its translation: CASSFMQGAGETQYF.

In regard to this clonotype: Just one base apart from a much larger clone, this may be a read error. This chain joins TRBV5-5 and TRBJ2-6; possibly TRBD1 for D (5 bases). CDR1 is SGHKS and CDR2 is YYEKEE in the germline V gene (reference sequence). CDR3 length: 15 amino acids. The CDR3 loop is CATKPGRSGANILTF. CDR3 nucleotides: TGTGCCACCAAACCTGGGCGGTCTGGGGCCAACATCCTGACTTTC.

The rearrangement uses TRBV24-1 and TRBJ2-2; tentatively, D is TRBD1 (5 bases). CDR3 length: 13 residues. The V and J ends lost 10 bases and 7 bases respectively, with 15 bases between them. Germline CDR1 KGHDR, CDR2 SFDVKD. CDR3: CATDNRFGGELFF. The CDR3 region has the DNA TGTGCCACAGATAACAGGTTCGGCGGGGAGCTGTTTTTT.

For this clonotype: No conserved phenylalanine or tryptophan is present at the end of the CDR3, so a read error is the likely explanation. The chain uses TRBV11-2 and TRBJ1-6; 7 bases are shared with TRBD1. The ends lost 6 bases at V and 14 bases at J; junction bases unmatched: 13. From germline, CDR1 is SGHAT and CDR2 FQNNGV. The CDR3 contains 14 residues. CDR3: CASRRQGVGSTLHI. DNA for the CDR3: TGTGCCAGCAGACGACAGGGTGTAGGATCAACCCTCCACATT.

This clonotype was recorded many times. This chain connects TRBV20-1 to TRBJ2-1; tentatively, D is TRBD1 or TRBD2 (6 bases each). Per the germline V gene, CDR1 is DFQATT and CDR2 is SNEGSKA (reference sequence). Trimming stripped 0 bases from V and 7 bases from J, with 13 bases between. This CDR3 has 14 residues. CDR3 region: CSARDGGGRNEQFF. The CDR3 nucleotides are TGCAGTGCTAGAGATGGAGGGGGAAGGAATGAGCAGTTCTTC.

As to this clonotype: A much larger clone sits a single nucleotide away, making a read error possible. The gene calls are TRBV11-3 and TRBJ1-4; a possible D gene is TRBD1 (5 bases). This CDR3 comprises 13 residues. The ends were cut back, 9 bases at V and 8 bases at J, with 16 bases in the middle. Germline V gene data show CDR1 as SGHNT and CDR2 as YENEEA. The CDR3 protein is CARTGQDREKLFF. The DNA for the CDR3 is TGTGCCAGGACGGGGCAGGATCGGGAAAAACTGTTTTTT.

As concerns this clonotype: A much larger clone lies a single base off, so this may be a read error. The chain links TRBV29-1 to TRBJ1-2, with D possibly TRBD1 on 5 matching bases. The CDR3 runs to 12 residues. Germline CDR1 and CDR2: SQVTM and ANQGSEA. CDR3 nucleotide sequence: TGCACCGTTGATAAGGGGAACTATGGCTACACCTTC. As protein: CTVDKGNYGYTF.